This T cell receptor (beta chain) stems from a study of blood T cells in healthy people across ages. The authors ran a second PCR of 7 to 11 cycles using a sample-barcoded 5' primer and a J-beta primer mix. TCRdb processed the 5' RACE reads anew with MiXCR; each CDR3 protein has one entry. The sample holds just under 900,000 distinct CDR3 sequences, 25% to 30% seen once. This clonotype was counted only a few times. A much larger clone lies one base from this, so it may be a read error. All donors came from Russia, were Caucasian and healthy, and spanned ages about 6 to 100. The CDR3 totals 14 residues. V lost 3 bases and J lost 1, with 9 bases in between. Looked up from germline, CDR1 is SGDLS and CDR2 is YYNGEE.

Sequencing input: blood. J is TRBJ2-3 and V is TRBV9; D ambiguous. The clonotype originates from an elderly woman in good health. The DNA of the CDR3 is TGTGCCAGCAGCGGACGAGCTCGCACAGATACGCAGTATTTT. Protein: CASSGRARTDTQYF.